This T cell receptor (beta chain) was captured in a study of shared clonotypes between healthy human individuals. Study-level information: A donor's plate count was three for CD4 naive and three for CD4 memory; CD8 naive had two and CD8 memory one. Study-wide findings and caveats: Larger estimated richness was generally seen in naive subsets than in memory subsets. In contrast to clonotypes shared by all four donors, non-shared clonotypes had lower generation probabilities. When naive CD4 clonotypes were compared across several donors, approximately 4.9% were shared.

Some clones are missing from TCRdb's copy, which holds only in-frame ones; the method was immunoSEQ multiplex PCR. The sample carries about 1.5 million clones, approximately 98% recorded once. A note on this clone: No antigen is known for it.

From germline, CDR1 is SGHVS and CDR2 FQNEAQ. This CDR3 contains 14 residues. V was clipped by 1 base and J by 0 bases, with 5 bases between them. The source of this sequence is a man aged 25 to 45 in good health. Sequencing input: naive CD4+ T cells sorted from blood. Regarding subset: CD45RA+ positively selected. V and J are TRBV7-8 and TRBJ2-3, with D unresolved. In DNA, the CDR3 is TGTGCCAGCAGCTTAGATAGGAGCACAGATACGCAGTATTTT. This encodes CASSLDRSTDTQYF.